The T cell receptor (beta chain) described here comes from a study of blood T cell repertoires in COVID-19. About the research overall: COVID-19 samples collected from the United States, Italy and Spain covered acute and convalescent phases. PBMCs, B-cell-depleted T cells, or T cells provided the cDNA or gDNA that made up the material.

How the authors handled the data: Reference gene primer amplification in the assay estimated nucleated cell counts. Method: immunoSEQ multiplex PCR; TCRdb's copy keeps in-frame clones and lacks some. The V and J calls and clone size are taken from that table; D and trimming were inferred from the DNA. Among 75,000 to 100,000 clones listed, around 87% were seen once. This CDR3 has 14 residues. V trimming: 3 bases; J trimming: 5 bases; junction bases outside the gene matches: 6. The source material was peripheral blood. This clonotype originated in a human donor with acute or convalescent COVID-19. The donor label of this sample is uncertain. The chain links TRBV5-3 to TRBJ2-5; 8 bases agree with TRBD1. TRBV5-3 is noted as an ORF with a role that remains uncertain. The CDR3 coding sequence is TGTGCCAGAAGCTGGGGACAGGTTAGGGAGACCCAGTACTTC. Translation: CARSWGQVRETQYF.